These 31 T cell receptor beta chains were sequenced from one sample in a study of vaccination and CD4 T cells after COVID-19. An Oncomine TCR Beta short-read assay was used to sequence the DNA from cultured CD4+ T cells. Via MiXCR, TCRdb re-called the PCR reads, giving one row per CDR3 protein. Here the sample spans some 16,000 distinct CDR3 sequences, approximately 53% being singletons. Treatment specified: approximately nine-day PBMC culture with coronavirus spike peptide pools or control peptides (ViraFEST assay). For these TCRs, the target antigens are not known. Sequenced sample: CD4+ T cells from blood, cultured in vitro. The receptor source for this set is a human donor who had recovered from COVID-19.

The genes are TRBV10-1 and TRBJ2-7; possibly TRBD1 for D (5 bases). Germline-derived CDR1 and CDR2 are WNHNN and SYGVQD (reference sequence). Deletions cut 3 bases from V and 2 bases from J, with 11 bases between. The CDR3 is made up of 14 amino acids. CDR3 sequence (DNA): TGCGCCAGCAGTGAAGGCCTAGGGGCCTACGAGCAGTACTTC. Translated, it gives CASSEGLGAYEQYF.

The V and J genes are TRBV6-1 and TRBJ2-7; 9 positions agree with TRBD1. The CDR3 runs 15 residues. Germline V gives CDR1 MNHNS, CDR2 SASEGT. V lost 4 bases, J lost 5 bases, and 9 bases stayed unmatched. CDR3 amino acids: CASSAMDRGSHEQYF. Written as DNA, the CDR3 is TGTGCCAGCAGTGCTATGGACAGGGGAAGCCACGAGCAGTACTTC.

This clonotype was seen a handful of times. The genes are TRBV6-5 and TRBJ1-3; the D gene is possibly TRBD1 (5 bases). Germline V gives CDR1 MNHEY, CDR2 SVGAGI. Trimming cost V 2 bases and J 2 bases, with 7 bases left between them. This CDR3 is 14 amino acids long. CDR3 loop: CASSYPGAGNTIYF. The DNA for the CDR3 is TGTGCCAGCAGTTACCCGGGGGCTGGAAACACCATATATTTT.

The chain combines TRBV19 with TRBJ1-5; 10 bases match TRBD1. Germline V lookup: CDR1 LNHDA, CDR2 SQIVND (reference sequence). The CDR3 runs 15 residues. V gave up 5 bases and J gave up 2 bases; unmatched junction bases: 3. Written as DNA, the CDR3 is TGTGCCAGTAGTCACGGGACAGGGGGCAATCAGCCCCAGCATTTT. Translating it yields CASSHGTGGNQPQHF.

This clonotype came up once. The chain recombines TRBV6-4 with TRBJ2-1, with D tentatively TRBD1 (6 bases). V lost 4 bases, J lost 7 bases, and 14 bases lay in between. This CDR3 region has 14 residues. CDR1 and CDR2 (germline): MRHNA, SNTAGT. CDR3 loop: CASSAVTGMNEQFF. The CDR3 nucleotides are TGTGCCAGCAGTGCCGTAACAGGGATGAATGAGCAGTTCTTC.

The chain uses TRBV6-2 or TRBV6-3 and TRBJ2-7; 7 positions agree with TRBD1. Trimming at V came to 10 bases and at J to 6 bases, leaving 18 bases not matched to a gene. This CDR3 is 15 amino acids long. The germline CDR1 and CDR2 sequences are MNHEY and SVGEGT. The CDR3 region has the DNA TGTGCCACCGACCCCCGACAGGGTGCGAGAGGCGAGCAGTACTTC. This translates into CATDPRQGARGEQYF.

CDR3 coding DNA: TGTGCCAGCAACGACCAGGGTCCCACCTACGAGCAGTACTTC. Its protein product is CASNDQGPTYEQYF. V is TRBV2 and J is TRBJ2-7; D may be TRBD1 (5 bases). The CDR3 consists of 14 residues. The germline CDR1 and CDR2 sequences are SNHLY and FYNNEI. V was pared by 7 bases and J by 2 bases, with 15 bases between.

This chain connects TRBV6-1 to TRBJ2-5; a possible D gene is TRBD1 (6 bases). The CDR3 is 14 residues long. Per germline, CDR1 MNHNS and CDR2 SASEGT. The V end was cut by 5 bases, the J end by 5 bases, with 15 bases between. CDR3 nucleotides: TGTGCCAGCAGTAGCACAGGGTCTCGGGAGACCCAGTACTTC. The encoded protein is CASSSTGSRETQYF.

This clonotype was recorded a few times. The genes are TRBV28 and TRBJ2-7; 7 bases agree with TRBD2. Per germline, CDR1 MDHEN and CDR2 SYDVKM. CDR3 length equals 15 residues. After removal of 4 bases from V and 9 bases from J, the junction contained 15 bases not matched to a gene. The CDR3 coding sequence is TGTGCCAGCAGTTCGCCCGAGACTAGCAGGCGAGTGCAGTACTTC. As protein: CASSSPETSRRVQYF.

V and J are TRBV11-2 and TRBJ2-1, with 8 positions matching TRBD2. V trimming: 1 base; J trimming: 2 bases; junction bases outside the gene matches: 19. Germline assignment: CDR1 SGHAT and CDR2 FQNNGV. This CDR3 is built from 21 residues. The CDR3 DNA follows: TGTGCCAGCAGCTTAGTCCCAGGCTCGGGAGGGTATCACACGACCTACAATGAGCAGTTCTTC. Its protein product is CASSLVPGSGGYHTTYNEQFF. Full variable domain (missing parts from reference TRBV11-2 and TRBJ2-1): EAGVAQSPRYKIIEKRQSVAFWCNPISGHATLYWYQQILGQGPKLLIQFQNNGVVDDSQLPKDRFSAERLKGVDSTLKIQPAKLEDSAVYLCASSLVPGSGGYHTTYNEQFFGPGTRLTVL.

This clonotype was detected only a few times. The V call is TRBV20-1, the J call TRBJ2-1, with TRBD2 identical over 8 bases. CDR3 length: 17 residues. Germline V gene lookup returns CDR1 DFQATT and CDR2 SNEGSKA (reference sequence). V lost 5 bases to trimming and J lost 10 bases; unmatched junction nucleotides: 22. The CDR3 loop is CSAGGEQRELRRGEQFF. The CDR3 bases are TGCAGTGCTGGAGGGGAGCAGCGGGAGTTGCGGCGTGGGGAGCAGTTCTTC.

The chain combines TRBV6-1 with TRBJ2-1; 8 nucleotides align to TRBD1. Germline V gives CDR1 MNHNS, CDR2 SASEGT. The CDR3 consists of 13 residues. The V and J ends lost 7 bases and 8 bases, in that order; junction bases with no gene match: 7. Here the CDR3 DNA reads TGTGCCAGCACCAGGGACAGGCTCGATGAGCAGTTCTTC. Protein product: CASTRDRLDEQFF.

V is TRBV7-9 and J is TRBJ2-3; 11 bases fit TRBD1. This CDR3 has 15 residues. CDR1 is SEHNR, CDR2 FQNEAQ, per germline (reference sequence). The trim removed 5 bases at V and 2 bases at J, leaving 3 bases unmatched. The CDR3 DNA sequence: TGTGCCAGCAGCCCGGGACAGGGGGACACAGATACGCAGTATTTT. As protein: CASSPGQGDTDTQYF.

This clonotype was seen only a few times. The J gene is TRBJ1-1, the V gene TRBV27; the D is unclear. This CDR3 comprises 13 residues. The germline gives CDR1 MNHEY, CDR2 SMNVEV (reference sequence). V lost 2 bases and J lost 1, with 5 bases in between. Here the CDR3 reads CASSLRQNTEAFF. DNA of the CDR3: TGTGCCAGCAGTTTACGACAGAACACTGAAGCTTTCTTT.

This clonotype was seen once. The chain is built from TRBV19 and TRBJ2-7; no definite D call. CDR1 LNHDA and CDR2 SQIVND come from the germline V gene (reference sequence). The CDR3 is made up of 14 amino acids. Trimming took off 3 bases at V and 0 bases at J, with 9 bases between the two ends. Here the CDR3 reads CASSISFNSYEQYF. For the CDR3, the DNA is TGTGCCAGTAGTATTTCATTCAACTCCTACGAGCAGTACTTC.

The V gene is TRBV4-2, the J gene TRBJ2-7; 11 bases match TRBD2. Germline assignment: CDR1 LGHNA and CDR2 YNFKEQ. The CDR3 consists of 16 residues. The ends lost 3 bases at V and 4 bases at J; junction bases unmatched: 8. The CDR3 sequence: CASSHLFSGGAYEQYF. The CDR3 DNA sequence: TGTGCCAGCAGCCACCTTTTTAGCGGGGGGGCGTACGAGCAGTACTTC.

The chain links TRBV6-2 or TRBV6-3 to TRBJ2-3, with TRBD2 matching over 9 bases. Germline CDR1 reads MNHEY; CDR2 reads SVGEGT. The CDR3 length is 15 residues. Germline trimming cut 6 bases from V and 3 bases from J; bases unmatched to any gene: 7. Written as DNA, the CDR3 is TGTGCCAGCAGGATTAGCGGGAGTGGGACAGATACGCAGTATTTT. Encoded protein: CASRISGSGTDTQYF.

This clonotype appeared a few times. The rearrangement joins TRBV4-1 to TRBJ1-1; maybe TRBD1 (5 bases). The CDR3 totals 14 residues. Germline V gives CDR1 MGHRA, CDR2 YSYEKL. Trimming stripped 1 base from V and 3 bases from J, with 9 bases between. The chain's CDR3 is CASSQGQGDTEAFF. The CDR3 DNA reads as TGCGCCAGCAGCCAAGGGCAGGGAGACACTGAAGCTTTCTTT.

The CDR3 DNA follows: TGTGCCAGCAGCCAAGAAGAGACGCGCACAGATACGCAGTATTTT. This encodes CASSQEETRTDTQYF. V and J are TRBV4-2 and TRBJ2-3; D gene unclear. Trimming left V 0 bases short and J 1 base short, with 8 bases between. Per germline, CDR1 LGHNA and CDR2 YNFKEQ. CDR3 size: 15 residues.

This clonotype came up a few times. CDR3 loop: CASSETSGVYEQYF. The CDR3 DNA reads as TGTGCCAGCAGTGAAACTAGCGGAGTCTACGAGCAGTACTTC. The V call is TRBV25-1, the J call TRBJ2-7; 8 nucleotides align to TRBD2. V lost 2 bases, J lost 3 bases, and 3 bases stayed unmatched. The CDR3 loop spans 14 amino acids. Germline CDR1 MGHDK, CDR2 SYGVNS.

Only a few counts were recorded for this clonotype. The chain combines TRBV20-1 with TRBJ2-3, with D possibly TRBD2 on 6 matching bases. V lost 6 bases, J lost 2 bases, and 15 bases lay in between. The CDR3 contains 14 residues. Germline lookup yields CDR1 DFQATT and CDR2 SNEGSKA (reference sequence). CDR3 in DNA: TGCAGTGCCAGCCGGGACTCCTTCACAGATACGCAGTATTTT. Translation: CSASRDSFTDTQYF.

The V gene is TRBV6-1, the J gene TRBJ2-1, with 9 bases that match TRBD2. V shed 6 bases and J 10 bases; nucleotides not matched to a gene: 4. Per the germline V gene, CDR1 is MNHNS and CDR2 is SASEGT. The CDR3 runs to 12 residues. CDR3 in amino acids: CASRSTSGEQFF. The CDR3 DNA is TGTGCCAGCAGGTCGACTAGCGGAGAGCAGTTCTTC.

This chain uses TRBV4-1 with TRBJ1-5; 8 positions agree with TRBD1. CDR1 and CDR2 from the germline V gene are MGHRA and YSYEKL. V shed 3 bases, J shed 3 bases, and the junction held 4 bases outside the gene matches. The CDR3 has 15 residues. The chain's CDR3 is CASSHGQGLNQPQHF. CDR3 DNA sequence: TGCGCCAGCAGCCACGGACAGGGTCTCAATCAGCCCCAGCATTTT.

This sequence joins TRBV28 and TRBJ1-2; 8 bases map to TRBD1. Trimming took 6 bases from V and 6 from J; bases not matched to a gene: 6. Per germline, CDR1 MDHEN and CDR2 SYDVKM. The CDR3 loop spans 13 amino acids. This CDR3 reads CASRLTGGDGYTF. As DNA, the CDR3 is TGTGCCAGCAGGCTTACAGGGGGGGATGGCTACACCTTC.

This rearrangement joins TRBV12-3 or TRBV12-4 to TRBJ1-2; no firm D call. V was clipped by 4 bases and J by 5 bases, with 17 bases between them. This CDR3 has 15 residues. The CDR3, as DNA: TGTGCCAGCAGTTCGGGCAGGAGGATTATTTATGGCTACACCTTC. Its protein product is CASSSGRRIIYGYTF.

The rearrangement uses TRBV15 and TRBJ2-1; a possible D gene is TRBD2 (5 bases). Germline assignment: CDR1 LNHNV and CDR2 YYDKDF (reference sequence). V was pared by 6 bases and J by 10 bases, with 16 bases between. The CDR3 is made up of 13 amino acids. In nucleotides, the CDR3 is TGTGCCACCAGTACGGACTCCCTAAGGGAGCAGTTCTTC. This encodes CATSTDSLREQFF.

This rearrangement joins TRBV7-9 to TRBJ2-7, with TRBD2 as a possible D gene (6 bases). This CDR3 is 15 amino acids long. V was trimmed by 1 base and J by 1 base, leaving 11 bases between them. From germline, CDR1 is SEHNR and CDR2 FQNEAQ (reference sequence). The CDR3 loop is CASSLVGGRSYEQYF. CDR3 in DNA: TGTGCCAGCAGCTTAGTGGGGGGTAGGTCCTACGAGCAGTACTTC.

CDR3 in amino acids: CASQGGGGRETQYF. The DNA of the CDR3 is TGTGCCAGCCAGGGCGGGGGAGGGAGAGAGACCCAGTACTTC. The chain uses TRBV6-1 and TRBJ2-5, with 7 bases identical to TRBD2. This CDR3 region has 14 residues. V lost 8 bases to trimming and J lost 4 bases; unmatched junction nucleotides: 10. Germline CDR1 MNHNS, CDR2 SASEGT.

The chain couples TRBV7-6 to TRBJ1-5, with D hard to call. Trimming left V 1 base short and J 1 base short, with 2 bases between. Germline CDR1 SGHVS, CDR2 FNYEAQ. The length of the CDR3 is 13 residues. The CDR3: CASSLDSNQPQHF. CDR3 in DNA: TGTGCCAGCAGCTTAGACAGCAATCAGCCCCAGCATTTT. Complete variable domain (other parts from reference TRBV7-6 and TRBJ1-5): GAGVSQSPRYKVTKRGQDVALRCDPISGHVSLYWYRQALGQGPEFLTYFNYEAQQDKSGLPNDRFSAERPEGSISTLTIQRTEQRDSAMYRCASSLDSNQPQHFGDGTRLSIL.

CDR3 amino acids: CASTARSRVDTGELFF. In DNA, the CDR3 is TGTGCCAGCACTGCGAGGTCCAGGGTGGACACCGGGGAGCTGTTTTTT. The chain links TRBV6-1 to TRBJ2-2; possible D gene TRBD1, 5 bases. V lost 7 bases to trimming and J lost 3 bases, with 18 bases between them. CDR3 length: 16 residues. The germline gives CDR1 MNHNS, CDR2 SASEGT.

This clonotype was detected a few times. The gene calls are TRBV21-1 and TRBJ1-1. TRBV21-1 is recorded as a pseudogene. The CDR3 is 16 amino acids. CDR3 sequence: CASNPRHGRGNTEAFF. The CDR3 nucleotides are TGTGCCAGCAACCCCCGTCACGGGAGGGGTAATACTGAAGCTTTCTTT.